The 9 T cell receptor beta chains presented below share a single source sample, sequenced in a study of early T cells in non-severe SARS-CoV-2 infection. TCRdb recomputed calls from the 5' RACE reads with MiXCR, one row per CDR3 protein. The sample records about 80,000 distinct CDR3 sequences, 12% being singletons. The source material was whole blood, sampled at baseline. These receptors all come from an adult who was a healthcare worker with PCR-confirmed SARS-CoV-2 infection or an uninfected control (not recorded which). The donor label of this sample is uncertain.

The J gene is TRBJ1-3, the V gene TRBV3-1, with D unresolved. The germline V gene has CDR1 LGHDT and CDR2 YNNKEL (reference sequence). The length of the CDR3 is 13 residues. Trimming stripped 4 bases from V and 0 bases from J, with 4 bases between. CDR3: CASSPISGNTIYF. The CDR3 nucleotides read TGTGCCAGCAGCCCGATCTCTGGAAACACCATATATTTT.

In its sample, this clonotype was seen a few times. The rearrangement links TRBV19 to TRBJ2-3, with TRBD2 as a possible D gene (6 bases). The ends were cut back, 5 bases at V and 9 bases at J, with 6 bases in the middle. Germline V gives CDR1 LNHDA, CDR2 SQIVND (reference sequence). This CDR3 has 10 amino acids. The CDR3 DNA reads TGTGCCAGTAGTGCGGGGACGCAGTATTTT. Translation gives CASSAGTQYF.

This clonotype was picked up many times. The chain employs TRBV7-2 and TRBJ2-1, with a weak D call TRBD2 (6 bases). Germline V gives CDR1 SGHTA, CDR2 FQGNSA. Trimming stripped 3 bases from V and 8 bases from J, with 14 bases between. The CDR3 covers 14 residues. The CDR3: CASSFYGGRDEQFF. The CDR3 region has the DNA TGTGCCAGCAGCTTTTACGGGGGTCGGGATGAGCAGTTCTTC. Full variable domain (remainder filled in from reference TRBV7-2 and TRBJ2-1): GAGVSQSPSNKVTEKGKDVELRCDPISGHTALYWYRQSLGQGLEFLIYFQGNSAPDKSGLPSDRFSAERTGGSVSTLTIQRTQQEDSAVYLCASSFYGGRDEQFFGPGTRLTVL.

This clonotype was seen many times. This chain uses TRBV20-1 with TRBJ1-1; TRBD1 is a possible D gene (5 bases). Trimming took 5 bases from V and 1 from J, leaving 14 bases between them. The CDR3 totals 14 residues. Per germline, CDR1 DFQATT and CDR2 SNEGSKA (reference sequence). DNA for the CDR3: TGCAGTGCTCCTTTTGCCAGGGAGAACACTGAAGCTTTCTTT. Its protein is CSAPFARENTEAFF.

In regard to this clonotype: One junction end does not reproduce the germline sequence, and a read error may be involved. The chain is built from TRBV5-1 and TRBJ2-2; 11 bases fit TRBD1. Germline CDR1 reads SGHRS; CDR2 reads YFSETQ. The length of the CDR3 is 14 residues. The CDR3 DNA reads TGCACCAGCAGCGGACAGGGGGCCAGCGGGGAGCTGTTTTTT. It yields the protein CTSSGQGASGELFF.

This clonotype was detected only a few times. This rearrangement joins TRBV7-6 to TRBJ2-3; 9 bases fit TRBD2. Germline loops: CDR1 SGHVS, CDR2 FNYEAQ. J was trimmed by 2 bases and V by 5 bases; bases with no gene match: 8. CDR3 length: 16 residues. CDR3 bases: TGTGCCAGCAGCCGCCTTGGCGGGAGGGACACAGATACGCAGTATTTT. It specifies CASSRLGGRDTDTQYF.

The V call is TRBV4-1, the J call TRBJ1-4; 7 bases are shared with TRBD1. CDR1 is MGHRA and CDR2 is YSYEKL in the germline V gene. CDR3 length: 15 residues. V shed 4 bases and J 8 bases; nucleotides not matched to a gene: 10. The CDR3 DNA reads TGCGCCAGCAGCCCCGGACAGGTTCTCGACGAAAAACTGTTTTTT. The encoded protein is CASSPGQVLDEKLFF.

The sample holds many counts of this clonotype. The chain is built from TRBV3-1 and TRBJ2-3; TRBD2 aligns across 13 bases. CDR3 length: 20 amino acids. Germline loops: CDR1 LGHDT, CDR2 YNNKEL (reference sequence). The trim removed 0 bases at V and 3 bases at J, leaving 12 bases unmatched. The CDR3: CASSQEGVLSTSGRTDTQYF. The CDR3 region has the DNA TGTGCCAGCAGCCAAGAAGGAGTTCTGTCGACTAGCGGGAGGACAGATACGCAGTATTTT.

The chain has TRBV27 and TRBJ1-4; tentative D call: TRBD1 (6 bases). Germline values: CDR1 MNHEY, CDR2 SMNVEV (reference sequence). This CDR3 is 16 amino acids long. Between the trimmed V and J ends, which lost 4 bases and 3 bases, there was a span of 15 bases. The DNA for the CDR3 is TGTGCCAGCAGTTCATTAACAGGGTACCCTAATGAAAAACTGTTTTTT. Its protein product is CASSSLTGYPNEKLFF.